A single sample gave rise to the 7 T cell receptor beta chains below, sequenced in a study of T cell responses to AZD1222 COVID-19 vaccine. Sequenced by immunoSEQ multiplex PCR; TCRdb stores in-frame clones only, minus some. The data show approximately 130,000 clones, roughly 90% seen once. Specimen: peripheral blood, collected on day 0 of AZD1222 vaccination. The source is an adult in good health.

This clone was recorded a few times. The CDR3 sequence: CSASPAGGRETQYF. Here the CDR3 DNA reads TGCAGTGCTAGTCCAGCGGGAGGGCGAGAGACCCAGTACTTC. The rearrangement uses TRBV20-1 and TRBJ2-5, with TRBD2 matching 10 bases. Germline loops: CDR1 DFQATT, CDR2 SNEGSKA (reference sequence). The CDR3 length is 14 residues. J lost 4 bases, V lost 3 bases, and 5 bases had no gene match.

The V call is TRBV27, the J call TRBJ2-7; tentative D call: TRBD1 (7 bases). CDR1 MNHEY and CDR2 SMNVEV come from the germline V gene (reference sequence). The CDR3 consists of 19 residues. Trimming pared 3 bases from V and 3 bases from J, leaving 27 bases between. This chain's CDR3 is CASSFMTPKTGRRGYEQYF. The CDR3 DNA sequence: TGTGCCAGCAGTTTTATGACCCCGAAGACAGGGCGGAGGGGCTACGAGCAGTACTTC.

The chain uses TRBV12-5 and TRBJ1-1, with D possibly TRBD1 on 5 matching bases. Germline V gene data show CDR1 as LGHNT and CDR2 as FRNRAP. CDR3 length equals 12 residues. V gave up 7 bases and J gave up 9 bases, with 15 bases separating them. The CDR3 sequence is CASARDTSKAFF. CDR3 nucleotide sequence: TGTGCTAGTGCCAGGGATACTTCAAAAGCTTTCTTT.

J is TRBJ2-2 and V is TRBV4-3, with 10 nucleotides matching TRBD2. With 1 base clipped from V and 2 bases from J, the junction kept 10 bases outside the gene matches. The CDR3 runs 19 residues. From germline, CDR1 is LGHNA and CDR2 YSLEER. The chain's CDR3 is CASSQVPPLAGLNTGELFF. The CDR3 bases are TGCGCCAGCAGCCAAGTGCCCCCACTAGCGGGACTAAACACCGGGGAGCTGTTTTTT.

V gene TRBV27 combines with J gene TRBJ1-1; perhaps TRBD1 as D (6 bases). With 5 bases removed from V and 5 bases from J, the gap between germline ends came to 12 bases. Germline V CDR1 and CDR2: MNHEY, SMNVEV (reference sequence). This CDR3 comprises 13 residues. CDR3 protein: CASSPAGDTEAFF. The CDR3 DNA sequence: TGTGCCAGCAGTCCAGCAGGGGATACTGAAGCTTTCTTT.

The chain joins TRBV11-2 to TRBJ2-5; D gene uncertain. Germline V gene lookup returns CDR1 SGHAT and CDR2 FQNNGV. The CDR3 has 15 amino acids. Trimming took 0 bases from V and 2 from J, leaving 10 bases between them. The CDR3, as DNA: TGTGCCAGCAGCTTAGATCACTACCCTCAAGAGACCCAGTACTTC. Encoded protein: CASSLDHYPQETQYF.

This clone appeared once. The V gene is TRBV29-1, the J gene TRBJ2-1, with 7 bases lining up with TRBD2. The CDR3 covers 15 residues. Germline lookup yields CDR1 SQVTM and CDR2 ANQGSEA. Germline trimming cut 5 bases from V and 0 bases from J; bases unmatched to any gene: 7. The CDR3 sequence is CSVKGERDSYNEQFF. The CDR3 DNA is TGCAGCGTTAAAGGAGAGCGGGACTCCTACAATGAGCAGTTCTTC.